This T cell receptor beta chain was profiled in a study of response to subunit inactivated influenza vaccine. Findings and caveats of the study: Each seasonal influenza vaccination, the authors suggested, recruits few new T cells.

MiXCR was run by TCRdb on the RT-PCR reads, yielding one entry per CDR3 protein. The repertoire has 650,000 to 850,000 distinct CDR3 sequences, 11% to 15% of them found once; the top ten carry 5.5% to 8%. Comments on this clonotype: Its specificity is not known.

V shed 6 bases and J shed 6 bases, with 21 bases lying between them. The CDR3 spans 15 residues. This sequence joins TRBV12-3 or TRBV12-4 and TRBJ2-7; D uncertain. Sequenced here: PBMCs from blood, sampled less than 15 days before vaccination. This receptor was identified in a man aged 50 to 59 who received an inactivated influenza vaccine. CDR3 amino acids: CASRDLLKPVSEQYF. CDR3 nucleotides: TGTGCCAGCAGAGATCTTCTTAAGCCCGTCTCCGAGCAGTACTTC.